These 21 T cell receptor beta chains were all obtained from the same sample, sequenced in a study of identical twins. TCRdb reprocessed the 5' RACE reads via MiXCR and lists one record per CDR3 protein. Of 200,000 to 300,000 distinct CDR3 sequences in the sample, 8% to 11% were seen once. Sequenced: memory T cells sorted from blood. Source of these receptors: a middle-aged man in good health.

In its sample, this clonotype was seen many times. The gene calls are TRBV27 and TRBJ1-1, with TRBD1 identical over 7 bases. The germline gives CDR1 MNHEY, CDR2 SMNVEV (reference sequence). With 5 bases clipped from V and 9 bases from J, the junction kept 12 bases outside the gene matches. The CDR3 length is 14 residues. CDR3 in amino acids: CASSALPGQTQAFF. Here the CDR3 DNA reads TGTGCCAGCAGTGCTCTCCCGGGACAGACTCAAGCTTTCTTT.

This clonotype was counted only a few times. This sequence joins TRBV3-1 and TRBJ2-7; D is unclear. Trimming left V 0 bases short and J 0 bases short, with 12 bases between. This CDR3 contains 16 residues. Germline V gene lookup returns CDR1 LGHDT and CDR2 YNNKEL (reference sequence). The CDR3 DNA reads TGTGCCAGCAGCCAAGATTTGGCCAGGAGCTCCTACGAGCAGTACTTC. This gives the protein CASSQDLARSSYEQYF.

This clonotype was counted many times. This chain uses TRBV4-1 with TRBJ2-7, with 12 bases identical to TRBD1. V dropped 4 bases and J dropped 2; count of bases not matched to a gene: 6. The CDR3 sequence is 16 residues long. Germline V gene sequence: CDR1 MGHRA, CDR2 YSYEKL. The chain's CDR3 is CASSPGQGARAYEQYF. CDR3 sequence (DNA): TGCGCCAGCAGCCCGGGACAGGGGGCGCGTGCCTACGAGCAGTACTTC.

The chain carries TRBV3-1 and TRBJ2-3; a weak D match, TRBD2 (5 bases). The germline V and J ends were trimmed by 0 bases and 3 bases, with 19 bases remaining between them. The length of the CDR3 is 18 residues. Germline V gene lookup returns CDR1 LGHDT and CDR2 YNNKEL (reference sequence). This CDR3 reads CASSQDVPGNGVTDTQYF. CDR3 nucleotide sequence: TGTGCCAGCAGCCAAGATGTACCGGGAAACGGTGTTACAGATACGCAGTATTTT.

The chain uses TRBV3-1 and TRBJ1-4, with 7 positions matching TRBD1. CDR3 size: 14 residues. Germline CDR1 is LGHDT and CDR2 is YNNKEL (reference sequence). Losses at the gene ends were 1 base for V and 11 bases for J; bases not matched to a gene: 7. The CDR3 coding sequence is TGTGCCAGCAGCCAAGGACAGGGATCTTACAAACTGTTTTTT. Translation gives CASSQGQGSYKLFF.

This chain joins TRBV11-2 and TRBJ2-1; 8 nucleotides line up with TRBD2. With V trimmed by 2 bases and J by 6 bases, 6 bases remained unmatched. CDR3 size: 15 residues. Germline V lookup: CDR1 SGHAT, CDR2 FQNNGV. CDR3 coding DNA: TGTGCCAGCAGCTTAAACGGGGGGGCCTTCAATGAGCAGTTCTTC. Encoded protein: CASSLNGGAFNEQFF.

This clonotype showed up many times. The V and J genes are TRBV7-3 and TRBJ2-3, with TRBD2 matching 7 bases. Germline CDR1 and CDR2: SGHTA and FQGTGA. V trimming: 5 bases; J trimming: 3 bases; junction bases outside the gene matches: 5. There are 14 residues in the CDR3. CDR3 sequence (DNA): TGTGCCAGCAGCGAGGGGACTAATACAGATACGCAGTATTTT. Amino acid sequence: CASSEGTNTDTQYF. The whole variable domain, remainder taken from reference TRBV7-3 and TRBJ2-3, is GAGVSQTPSNKVTEKGKYVELRCDPISGHTALYWYRQSLGQGPEFLIYFQGTGAADDSGLPNDRFFAVRPEGSVSTLKIQRTERGDSAVYLCASSEGTNTDTQYFGPGTRLTVL.

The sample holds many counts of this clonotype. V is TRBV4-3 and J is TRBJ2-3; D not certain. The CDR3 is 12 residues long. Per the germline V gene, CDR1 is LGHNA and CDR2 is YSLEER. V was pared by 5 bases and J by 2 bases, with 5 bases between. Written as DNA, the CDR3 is TGCGCCAGCAGCTCAACCACAGATACGCAGTATTTT. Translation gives CASSSTTDTQYF.

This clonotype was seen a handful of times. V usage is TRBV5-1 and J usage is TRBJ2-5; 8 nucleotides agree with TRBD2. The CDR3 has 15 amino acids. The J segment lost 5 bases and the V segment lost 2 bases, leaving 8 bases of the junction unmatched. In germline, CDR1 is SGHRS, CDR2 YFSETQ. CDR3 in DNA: TGCGCCAGCAGCTTCGACGGGAGGGCGCGGGAGACCCAGTACTTC. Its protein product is CASSFDGRARETQYF.

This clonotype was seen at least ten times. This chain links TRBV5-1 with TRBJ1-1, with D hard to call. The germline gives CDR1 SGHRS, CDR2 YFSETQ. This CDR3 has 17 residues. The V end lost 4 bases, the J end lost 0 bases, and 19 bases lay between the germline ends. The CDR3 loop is CASSLRSGRDMNTEAFF. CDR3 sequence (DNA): TGCGCCAGCAGCCTCCGGTCGGGGAGAGACATGAACACTGAAGCTTTCTTT.

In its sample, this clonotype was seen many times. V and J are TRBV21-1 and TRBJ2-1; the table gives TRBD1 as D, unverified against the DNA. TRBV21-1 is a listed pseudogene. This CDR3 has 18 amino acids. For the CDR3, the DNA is TGTGCCAGCAGCAAAGCCTTTTCCGGGACAGGGGAATACAATGAGCAGTTCTTC. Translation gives CASSKAFSGTGEYNEQFF.

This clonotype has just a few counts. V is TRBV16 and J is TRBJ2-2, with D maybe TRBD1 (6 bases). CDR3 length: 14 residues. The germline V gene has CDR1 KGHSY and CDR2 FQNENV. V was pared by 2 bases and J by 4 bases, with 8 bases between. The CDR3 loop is CASSQNRATGELFF. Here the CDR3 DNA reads TGTGCCAGCAGCCAAAACAGGGCCACCGGGGAGCTGTTTTTT.

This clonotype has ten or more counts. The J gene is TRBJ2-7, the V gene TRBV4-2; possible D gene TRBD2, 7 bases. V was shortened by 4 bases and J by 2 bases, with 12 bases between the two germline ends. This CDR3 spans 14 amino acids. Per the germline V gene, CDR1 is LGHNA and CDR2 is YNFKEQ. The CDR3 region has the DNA TGTGCCAGCAGCCGAGAGGGGGGGCCCTACGAGCAGTACTTC. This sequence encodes CASSREGGPYEQYF.

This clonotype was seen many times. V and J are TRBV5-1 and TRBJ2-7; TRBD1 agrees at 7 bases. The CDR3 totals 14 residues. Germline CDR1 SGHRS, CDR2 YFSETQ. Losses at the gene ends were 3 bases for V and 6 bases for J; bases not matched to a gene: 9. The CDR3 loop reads CASSSGQPAVEQYF. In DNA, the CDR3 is TGCGCCAGCAGCTCGGGACAGCCTGCGGTCGAGCAGTACTTC.

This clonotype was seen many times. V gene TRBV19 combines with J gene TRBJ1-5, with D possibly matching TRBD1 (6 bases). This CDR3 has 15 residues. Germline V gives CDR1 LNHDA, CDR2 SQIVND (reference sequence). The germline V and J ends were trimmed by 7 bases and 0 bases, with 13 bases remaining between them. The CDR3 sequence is CASIQGPLSNQPQHF. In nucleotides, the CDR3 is TGTGCCAGTATACAGGGACCCCTTAGCAATCAGCCCCAGCATTTT.

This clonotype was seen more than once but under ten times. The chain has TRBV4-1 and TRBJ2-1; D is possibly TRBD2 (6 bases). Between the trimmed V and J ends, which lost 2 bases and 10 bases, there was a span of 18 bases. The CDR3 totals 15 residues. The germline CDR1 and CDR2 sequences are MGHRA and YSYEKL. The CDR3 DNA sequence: TGCGCCAGCAGCCAACGGGGGACTGGGAATCGGGAGCAGTTCTTC. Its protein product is CASSQRGTGNREQFF.

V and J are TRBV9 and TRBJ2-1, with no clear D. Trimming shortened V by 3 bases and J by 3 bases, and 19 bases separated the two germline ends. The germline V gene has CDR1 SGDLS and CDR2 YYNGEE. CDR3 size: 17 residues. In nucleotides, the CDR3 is TGTGCCAGCAGCGCGGCTAGGACGTCCTGGGGCTACAATGAGCAGTTCTTC. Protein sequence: CASSAARTSWGYNEQFF.

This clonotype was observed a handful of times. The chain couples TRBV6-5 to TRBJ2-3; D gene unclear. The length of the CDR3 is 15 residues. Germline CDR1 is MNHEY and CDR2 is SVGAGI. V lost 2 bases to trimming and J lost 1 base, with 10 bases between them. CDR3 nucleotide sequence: TGTGCCAGCAGTTACGCCCCGGCCGGCACAGATACGCAGTATTTT. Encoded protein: CASSYAPAGTDTQYF.

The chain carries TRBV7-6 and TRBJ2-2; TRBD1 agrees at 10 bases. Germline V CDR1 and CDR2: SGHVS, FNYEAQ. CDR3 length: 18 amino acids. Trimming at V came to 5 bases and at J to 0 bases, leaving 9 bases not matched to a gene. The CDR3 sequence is CASSPYGTGAANTGELFF. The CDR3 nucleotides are TGTGCCAGCAGCCCTTATGGGACAGGGGCAGCGAACACCGGGGAGCTGTTTTTT. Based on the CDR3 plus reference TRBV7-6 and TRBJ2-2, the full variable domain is GAGVSQSPRYKVTKRGQDVALRCDPISGHVSLYWYRQALGQGPEFLTYFNYEAQQDKSGLPNDRFSAERPEGSISTLTIQRTEQRDSAMYRCASSPYGTGAANTGELFFGEGSRLTVL.

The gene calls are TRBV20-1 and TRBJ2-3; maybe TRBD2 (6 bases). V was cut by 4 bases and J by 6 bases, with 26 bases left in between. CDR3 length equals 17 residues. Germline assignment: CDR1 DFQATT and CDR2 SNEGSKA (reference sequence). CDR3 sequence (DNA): TGCAGTGCTACCGATCAGCCGGGAGCCGTACGTTCGGATACGCAGTATTTT. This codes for CSATDQPGAVRSDTQYF.

The CDR3 sequence is CSARQGRRFSHEQYF. The CDR3 nucleotides read TGCAGTGCTAGACAGGGACGGCGATTTTCCCACGAGCAGTACTTC. The chain employs TRBV20-1 and TRBJ2-7; the D gene could be TRBD1 or TRBD2 (5 bases each). CDR1 DFQATT and CDR2 SNEGSKA come from the germline V gene (reference sequence). The CDR3 has 15 amino acids. Deletions cut 2 bases from V and 5 bases from J, with 19 bases between.